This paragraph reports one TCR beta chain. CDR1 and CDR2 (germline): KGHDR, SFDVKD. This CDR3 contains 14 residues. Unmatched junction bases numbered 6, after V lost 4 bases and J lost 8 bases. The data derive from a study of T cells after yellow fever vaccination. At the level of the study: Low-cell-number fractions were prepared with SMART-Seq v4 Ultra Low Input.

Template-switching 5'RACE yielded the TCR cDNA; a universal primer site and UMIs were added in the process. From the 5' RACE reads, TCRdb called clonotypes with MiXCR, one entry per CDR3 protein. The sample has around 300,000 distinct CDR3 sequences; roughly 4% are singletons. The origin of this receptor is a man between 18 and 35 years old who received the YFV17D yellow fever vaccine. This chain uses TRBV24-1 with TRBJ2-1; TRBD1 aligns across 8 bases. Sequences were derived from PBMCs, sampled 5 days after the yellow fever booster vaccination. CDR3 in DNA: TGTGCCACCAGTGACACCGGACAGGGCCATGAGCAGTTCTTC. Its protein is CATSDTGQGHEQFF.